This is a list of T cell receptor beta chains from one sample in a study of breast tumors, draining lymph nodes, adjacent tissues. TCRdb re-analysed the multiplex PCR reads in MiXCR, keeping a single row per CDR3 protein. The sample consists of roughly 32,000 distinct CDR3 sequences, 30% to 45% of them appearing once. The specimen sequenced was breast tumor tissue. These receptor sequences come from a female donor with breast cancer. Some clones in this sample may be carry-over from other donors' samples. The CDR3 runs from the conserved cysteine through the conserved F or W.

J gene | V gene | CDR3 protein
TRBJ2-7 | TRBV20-1 | CSARDSRDYEQYF
TRBJ2-2 | TRBV19 | CASSIGGPGELFF
TRBJ1-6 | TRBV20-1 | CSARPPQGNSPLHF
TRBJ2-7 | TRBV20-1 | CSASGTPSEQYF
TRBJ1-2 | TRBV7-2 | CASSPGGAPYYGYTF
TRBJ2-3 | TRBV5-6 | CASSFSGGSDTQYF
TRBJ2-7 | TRBV20-1 | CSASAGTSAYEQYF
TRBJ2-5 | TRBV9 | CASSVEGAGGTQYF
TRBJ2-1 | TRBV5-1 | CASSLDSYNEQFF
TRBJ1-2 | TRBV19 | CASSADRGFIYGYTF
TRBJ1-6 | TRBV5-1 | CASSSGPRDSPLHF
TRBJ2-7 | TRBV4-2 | CASSQDLGAGGLYEQYF
TRBJ2-3 | TRBV7-8 | CASSLGAGPTDTQYF
TRBJ2-1 | TRBV15 | CARIWARLSYNEQFF
TRBJ1-2 | TRBV4-1 | CASSQGQGGGFGYGYTF
TRBJ1-4 | TRBV29-1 | CSDSRDNNEKLFF
TRBJ2-2 | TRBV30 | CAWRGRGTNTGELFF
TRBJ1-2 | TRBV6-5 | CASSRQGGFTGYTF
TRBJ1-2 | TRBV20-1 | CSARPDRSYGYTF
TRBJ2-1 | TRBV15 | CATSRDRGPEQFF
TRBJ2-3 | TRBV7-9 | CASSFPPTSGRTDTQYF
TRBJ1-2 | TRBV10-2 | CASSESGDLLKGYTF
TRBJ2-5 | TRBV19 | CASSISGQGAGETQYF